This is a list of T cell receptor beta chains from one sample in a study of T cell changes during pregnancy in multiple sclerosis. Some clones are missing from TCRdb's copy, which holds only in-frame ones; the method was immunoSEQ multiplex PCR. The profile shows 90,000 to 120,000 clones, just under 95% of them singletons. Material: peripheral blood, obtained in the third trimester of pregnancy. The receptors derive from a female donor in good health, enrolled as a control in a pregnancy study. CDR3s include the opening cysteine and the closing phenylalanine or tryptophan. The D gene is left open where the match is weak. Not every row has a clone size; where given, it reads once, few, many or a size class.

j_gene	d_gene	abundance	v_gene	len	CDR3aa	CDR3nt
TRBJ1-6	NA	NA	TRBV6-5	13	CASTPRVNSPLHF	TGTGCCAGTACTCCACGGGTAAATTCACCCCTCCACTTT
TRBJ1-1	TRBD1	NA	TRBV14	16	CASSQGDRVFNTEAFF	TGTGCCAGCAGCCAAGGGGACAGGGTATTTAACACTGAAGCTTTCTTT
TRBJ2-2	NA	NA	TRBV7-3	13	CASSLGHTGELFF	TGTGCCAGCAGCTTGGGGCACACCGGGGAGCTGTTTTTT
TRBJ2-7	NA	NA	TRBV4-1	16	CASSQDWTDKFYEQYF	TGCGCCAGCAGCCAAGACTGGACGGACAAATTCTACGAGCAGTACTTC
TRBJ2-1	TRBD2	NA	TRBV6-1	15	CASSSIAGGLSEQFF	TGTGCCAGCAGTTCTATAGCGGGGGGGTTATCTGAGCAGTTCTTC
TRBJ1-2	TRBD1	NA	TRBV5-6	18	CASSLASRQGIWREGYTF	TGTGCCAGCAGCTTGGCCTCGAGACAGGGGATTTGGCGGGAAGGCTACACCTTC
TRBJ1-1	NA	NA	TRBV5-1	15	CASSFGSGGRTEAFF	NA
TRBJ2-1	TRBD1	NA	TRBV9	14	CASSVGQGATEQFF	TGTGCCAGCAGCGTCGGACAGGGGGCGACTGAGCAGTTCTTC
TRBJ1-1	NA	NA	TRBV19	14	CASSKAGENTEAFF	TGTGCCAGTAGTAAAGCGGGAGAAAACACTGAAGCTTTCTTT
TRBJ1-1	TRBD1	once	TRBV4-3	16	CASSQNLRSGGTEAFF	TGCGCCAGCAGCCAGAATCTCCGTTCAGGGGGCACTGAAGCTTTCTTT
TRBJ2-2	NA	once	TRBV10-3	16	CAISESPGINTGELFF	TGTGCCATCAGTGAGTCGCCAGGGATAAACACCGGGGAGCTGTTTTTT
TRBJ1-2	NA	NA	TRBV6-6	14	CASSPGDPGPGYTF	TGTGCCAGCAGTCCAGGGGACCCCGGCCCTGGCTACACCTTC
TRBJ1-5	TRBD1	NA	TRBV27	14	CASSQGQGGQPQHF	TGTGCCAGCAGCCAAGGACAGGGGGGGCAGCCCCAGCATTTT
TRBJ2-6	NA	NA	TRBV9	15	CASSERVSGANVLTF	TGTGCCAGCAGCGAGAGGGTCTCTGGGGCCAACGTCCTGACTTTC
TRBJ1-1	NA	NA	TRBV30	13	CAWSFGGNTEAFF	TGTGCCTGGAGTTTTGGCGGAAACACTGAAGCTTTCTTT
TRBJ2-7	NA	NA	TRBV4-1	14	CASSQDEKTYEQYF	TGCGCCAGCAGCCAAGACGAGAAGACCTACGAGCAGTACTTC
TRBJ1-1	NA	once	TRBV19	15	CASTYRVGVNTEAFF	TGTGCCAGCACCTACAGGGTCGGGGTGAACACTGAAGCTTTCTTT
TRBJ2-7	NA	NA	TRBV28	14	CASSSQAVLYEQYF	TGTGCCAGCAGCTCCCAAGCCGTCCTCTACGAGCAGTACTTC
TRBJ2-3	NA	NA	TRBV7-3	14	CAGEEERNTDTQYF	TGTGCCGGGGAAGAGGAGCGGAATACAGATACGCAGTATTTT
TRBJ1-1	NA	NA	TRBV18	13	CASSPREDTEAFF	TGTGCCAGCTCCCCTAGGGAGGACACTGAAGCTTTCTTT
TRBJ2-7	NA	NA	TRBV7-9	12	CASSHDSYEQYF	TGTGCCAGCAGCCACGACAGCTACGAGCAGTACTTC
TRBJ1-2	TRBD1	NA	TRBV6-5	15	CASSYGTGEIYGYTF	TGTGCCAGCAGTTACGGGACAGGGGAGATCTATGGCTACACCTTC
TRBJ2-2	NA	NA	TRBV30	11	CACEGPGELFF	TGTGCCTGCGAGGGTCCCGGGGAGCTGTTTTTT
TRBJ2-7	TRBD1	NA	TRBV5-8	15	CASSPGQGISYEQYF	TGTGCCAGCAGCCCGGGACAGGGAATTTCCTACGAGCAGTACTTC
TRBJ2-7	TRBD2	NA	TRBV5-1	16	CASSLERGGLSYEQYF	TGCGCCAGCAGCTTGGAGCGGGGGGGGCTCTCCTACGAGCAGTACTTC
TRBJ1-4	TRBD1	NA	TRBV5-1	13	CASRYRGDEKLFF	TGCGCTAGCAGGTACAGGGGCGATGAAAAACTGTTTTTT
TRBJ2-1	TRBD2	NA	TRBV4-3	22	CASSRRTSGGSPDFSSYNEQFF	TGCGCCAGCAGCCGCAGGACTAGCGGGGGATCGCCGGATTTCAGCTCCTACAATGAGCAGTTCTTC